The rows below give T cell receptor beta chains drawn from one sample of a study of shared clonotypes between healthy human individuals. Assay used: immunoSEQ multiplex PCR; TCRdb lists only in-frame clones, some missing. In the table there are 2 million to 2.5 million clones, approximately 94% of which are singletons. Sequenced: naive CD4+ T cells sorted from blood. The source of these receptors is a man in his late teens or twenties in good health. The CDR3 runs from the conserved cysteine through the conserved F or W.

CDR3aa: CASSLTENNYGYTF
v_gene: TRBV5-1
len: 14

CDR3aa: CASSSLGQSNYGYTF
v_gene: TRBV7-9
len: 15

CDR3aa: CASSGDRGGFSSGANVLTF
v_gene: TRBV5-6
len: 19

CDR3aa: CASSLGLAGGNNEQFF
v_gene: TRBV5-1
len: 16

CDR3aa: CATQARTGELFF
v_gene: TRBV2
len: 12

CDR3aa: CASSLASTGTGNSYGYTF
v_gene: TRBV7-2
len: 18

CDR3aa: CASSPLGPPDEQYF
v_gene: TRBV18
len: 14

CDR3aa: CASSSTSGASYNEQFF
v_gene: TRBV11-3
len: 16

CDR3aa: CASSQGTGGYGYTF
v_gene: TRBV6-6
len: 14

CDR3aa: CASSTGTVSYNEQFF
v_gene: TRBV5-1
len: 15

CDR3aa: CASSLGELGADTQYF
v_gene: TRBV5-8
len: 15

CDR3aa: CASSRDPSGNTDTQYF
v_gene: TRBV9
len: 16

CDR3aa: CASSPLQGGTYEQYF
v_gene: TRBV6-5
len: 15

CDR3aa: CATSRDRDGAGEQYF
v_gene: TRBV15
len: 15

CDR3aa: CASSLRSSGSGETQYF
v_gene: TRBV5-1
len: 16

CDR3aa: CANTPTGNYNSPLHF
v_gene: TRBV2
len: 15

CDR3aa: CASSPGDGDTGELFF
v_gene: TRBV18
len: 15

CDR3aa: CASSHPDRAGQPQHF
v_gene: TRBV4-1
len: 15

CDR3aa: CASSLEWFDEAFF
v_gene: TRBV5-4
len: 13

CDR3aa: CASSYKTTGGQETQYF
v_gene: TRBV6-5
len: 16

CDR3aa: CASSRDATYEQYF
v_gene: TRBV11-2
len: 13

CDR3aa: CASSPSNADTQYF
v_gene: TRBV18
len: 13

CDR3aa: CASSSQNTEAFF
v_gene: TRBV11-2
len: 12

CDR3aa: CASSVEAGQGYIQYF
v_gene: TRBV9
len: 15

CDR3aa: CASSLGGQETQYF
v_gene: TRBV11-2
len: 13

CDR3aa: CATAVRDMRGEQYF
v_gene: TRBV2
len: 14

CDR3aa: CASSYGAGAYGYTF
v_gene: TRBV6-5
len: 14

CDR3aa: CASSLFPLQPQHF
v_gene: TRBV27
len: 13

CDR3aa: CASSAKRPGNTGELFF
v_gene: TRBV2
len: 16

CDR3aa: CATTPGGGALGTQYF
v_gene: TRBV10-3
len: 15

CDR3aa: CASSESYYNEQFF
v_gene: TRBV10-1
len: 13

CDR3aa: CASSEGGTGGAEQYF
v_gene: TRBV11-3
len: 15

CDR3aa: CASSGPGRNSYEQYF
v_gene: TRBV6-5
len: 15

CDR3aa: CSVDGGNLYEQYF
v_gene: TRBV29-1
len: 13

CDR3aa: CASSQVAGGTGETQYF
v_gene: TRBV4-1
len: 16

CDR3aa: CASSEASWGQPGYTF
v_gene: TRBV6-1
len: 15

CDR3aa: CASSQDRPSSGNTIYF
v_gene: TRBV4-2
len: 16

CDR3aa: CASSLMGGSTDTQYF
v_gene: TRBV6-5
len: 15

CDR3aa: CASSFDDGYEQYF
v_gene: TRBV7-6
len: 13

CDR3aa: CASSHWRGAYTGELFF
v_gene: TRBV5-4
len: 16

CDR3aa: CATSRSQGGRNEQYF
v_gene: TRBV15
len: 15

CDR3aa: CASSIAASYNSPLHF
v_gene: TRBV19
len: 15

CDR3aa: CASSLQGYGYTF
v_gene: TRBV28
len: 12

CDR3aa: CASSYYAGPSYEQYF
v_gene: TRBV6-5
len: 15

CDR3aa: CASSDFGGKNTEAFF
v_gene: TRBV25-1
len: 15

CDR3aa: CAWSVLRMGPYEQYF
v_gene: TRBV30
len: 15

CDR3aa: CASSLAARNPRDTEAFF
v_gene: TRBV7-9
len: 17

CDR3aa: CASRLDYGGTANEKLFF
v_gene: TRBV4-1
len: 17

CDR3aa: CASSIGGPDQPQHF
v_gene: TRBV19
len: 14

CDR3aa: CASRLGQGIYGYTF
v_gene: TRBV6-6
len: 14

CDR3aa: CASSWPYEQYF
v_gene: TRBV6-1
len: 11

CDR3aa: CASSLASGDNEKLFF
v_gene: TRBV11-1
len: 15

CDR3aa: CASSPDWQRGKDTQYF
v_gene: TRBV7-3
len: 16

CDR3aa: CATRSGASTDTQYF
v_gene: TRBV10-3
len: 14

CDR3aa: CASSRSLADTQYF
v_gene: TRBV4-3
len: 13

CDR3aa: CAGGRANTGELFF
v_gene: TRBV21-1
len: 13

CDR3aa: CASSQDLGREISKSPLHF
v_gene: TRBV4-1
len: 18